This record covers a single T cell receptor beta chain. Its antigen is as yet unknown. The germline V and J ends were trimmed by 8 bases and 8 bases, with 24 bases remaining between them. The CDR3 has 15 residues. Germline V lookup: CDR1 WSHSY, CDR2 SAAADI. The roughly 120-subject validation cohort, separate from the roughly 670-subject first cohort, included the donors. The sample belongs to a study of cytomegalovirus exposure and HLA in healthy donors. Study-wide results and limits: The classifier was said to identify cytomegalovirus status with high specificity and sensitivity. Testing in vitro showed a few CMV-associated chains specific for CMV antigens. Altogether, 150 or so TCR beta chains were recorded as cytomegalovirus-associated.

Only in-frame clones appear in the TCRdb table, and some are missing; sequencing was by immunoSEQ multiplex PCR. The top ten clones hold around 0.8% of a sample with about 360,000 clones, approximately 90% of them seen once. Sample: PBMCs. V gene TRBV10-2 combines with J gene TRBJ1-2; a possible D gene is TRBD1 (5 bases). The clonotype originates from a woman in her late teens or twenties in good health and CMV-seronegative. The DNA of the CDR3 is TGCGCCAGCGCCTACGTGTCGGGCAGGGAGGGAGGCTACACCTTC. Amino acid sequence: CASAYVSGREGGYTF.